One and the same sample provided the 31 T cell receptor beta chains below, sequenced in a study of CD8+ T cells in alopecia areata. RNA was isolated and reverse transcribed to cDNA, the sequencing template. Sequencing was performed with immunoSEQ multiplex PCR; in TCRdb, only in-frame clones are kept and a portion is missing. This table holds some 200,000 clones, more than 50% found once. The sequencing sample was made of CD8+ T cells sorted from blood. All receptors derive from a human donor in good health.

This chain joins TRBV4-1 and TRBJ1-1; 10 bases are a match to TRBD1. Germline CDR1 MGHRA, CDR2 YSYEKL. The V segment lost 0 bases and the J segment 5 bases; nucleotides outside the gene matches: 6. CDR3 length equals 16 residues. The CDR3 here is CASSQELRTGGTEAFF. The CDR3 nucleotides read TGCGCCAGCAGCCAAGAGTTGAGGACAGGGGGGACTGAAGCTTTCTTT.

This chain connects TRBV5-6 to TRBJ1-1; D uncertain. Per germline, CDR1 SGHDT and CDR2 YYEEEE. V lost 3 bases and J 5 bases, leaving 8 bases between the germline ends. The CDR3 length is 12 residues. As DNA, the CDR3 is TGTGCCAGCAGCTCCACAGTAACTGAAGCTTTCTTT. Its protein is CASSSTVTEAFF.

CDR3 region: CASSRGQGADTQYF. As DNA, the CDR3 is TGTGCCAGCAGCAGAGGACAGGGGGCAGATACGCAGTATTTT. This chain joins TRBV9 and TRBJ2-3; TRBD1 aligns across 10 bases. CDR3 length: 14 residues. Germline loops: CDR1 SGDLS, CDR2 YYNGEE. J gave up 4 bases and V 4 bases, and 3 bases lay outside the gene matches.

This clone has just a few counts. V usage is TRBV23-1 and J usage is TRBJ2-3; 10 positions match TRBD1. TRBV23-1 is filed as an ORF, its function uncertain. After removal of 3 bases from V and 5 bases from J, the junction contained 8 bases not matched to a gene. The CDR3 sequence is 16 residues long. In nucleotides, the CDR3 is TGCGCCAGCAGTCACTGGGACAGGGGTAGGGGAGATACGCAGTATTTT. Protein product: CASSHWDRGRGDTQYF.

CDR3 sequence (DNA): TGCAGCGTTGAATTCCGGGACACTGAAGCTTTCTTT. Its protein is CSVEFRDTEAFF. The V call is TRBV29-1, the J call TRBJ1-1; the D is unclear. The germline V gene has CDR1 SQVTM and CDR2 ANQGSEA. V lost 2 bases to trimming and J lost 3 bases, with 7 bases between them. The CDR3 is 12 residues long.

This chain connects TRBV4-1 to TRBJ2-3, with 7 nucleotides matching TRBD2. Trimming at V came to 3 bases and at J to 4 bases, leaving 10 bases not matched to a gene. This CDR3 has 16 amino acids. Germline CDR1 MGHRA, CDR2 YSYEKL. CDR3: CASSHPREGEADTQYF. The DNA for the CDR3 is TGCGCCAGCAGCCACCCGAGGGAGGGAGAGGCAGATACGCAGTATTTT.

CDR3 DNA sequence: TGTGCCAGTAGTATTAAACAGCCCCAGCATTTT. Protein sequence: CASSIKQPQHF. The chain recombines TRBV19 with TRBJ1-5, with D uncertain. CDR1 LNHDA and CDR2 SQIVND come from the germline V gene (reference sequence). V shed 3 bases and J shed 7 bases, with 4 bases lying between them. The length of the CDR3 is 11 residues.

The chain joins TRBV9 to TRBJ1-1, with a possible D match to TRBD1 (6 bases). Looked up from germline, CDR1 is SGDLS and CDR2 is YYNGEE. This CDR3 comprises 13 residues. V was shortened by 3 bases and J by 1 base, with 7 bases between the two germline ends. The CDR3 protein is CASSGTANTEAFF. CDR3 in DNA: TGTGCCAGCAGCGGGACAGCGAACACTGAAGCTTTCTTT.

The table lists this clone with a few counts. The chain combines TRBV19 with TRBJ1-5, with 12 bases fitting TRBD1. The CDR3 loop spans 18 amino acids. Germline CDR1 and CDR2: LNHDA and SQIVND (reference sequence). Germline trimming cut 5 bases from V and 1 base from J; bases unmatched to any gene: 9. In DNA form, the CDR3 reads TGTGCCAGTAGTTCACCGGGACAGGGGGCGCAAAGCAATCAGCCCCAGCATTTT. This codes for CASSSPGQGAQSNQPQHF.

The V gene is TRBV7-6, the J gene TRBJ2-5; 8 positions agree with TRBD2. Germline V gene sequence: CDR1 SGHVS, CDR2 FNYEAQ. Losses at the gene ends were 4 bases for V and 1 base for J; bases not matched to a gene: 2. CDR3 length: 14 residues. The CDR3 DNA reads as TGTGCCAGCAGCTACGGGGGGGTCCAAGAGACCCAGTACTTC. This gives the protein CASSYGGVQETQYF. Complete variable domain (other parts from reference TRBV7-6 and TRBJ2-5): GAGVSQSPRYKVTKRGQDVALRCDPISGHVSLYWYRQALGQGPEFLTYFNYEAQQDKSGLPNDRFSAERPEGSISTLTIQRTEQRDSAMYRCASSYGGVQETQYFGPGTRLLVL.

This sequence joins TRBV29-1 and TRBJ2-3, with 10 positions matching TRBD2. Trimming at V came to 6 bases and at J to 3 bases, leaving 9 bases not matched to a gene. There are 15 residues in the CDR3. Germline CDR1 and CDR2: SQVTM and ANQGSEA. The CDR3: CSVVSGGALTDTQYF. The CDR3 DNA is TGCAGCGTAGTGAGCGGGGGGGCTCTTACAGATACGCAGTATTTT.

A note on this clone: Relative to the germline gene, one junction end is altered; a read error may explain this. The J gene is TRBJ2-1, the V gene TRBV7-2; the match to TRBD1 covers 8 bases. Per the germline V gene, CDR1 is SGHTA and CDR2 is FQGNSA. The CDR3 covers 15 residues. CDR3 DNA: TGTGCCAGCAGCTCGCGGGACAGGCTCTCATATGAGCAGCTCTTC. Translated, it gives CASSSRDRLSYEQLF. The full variable domain, in which reference TRBV7-2 and TRBJ2-1 provide the parts outside the CDR3, is GAGVSQSPSNKVTEKGKDVELRCDPISGHTALYWYRQSLGQGLEFLIYFQGNSAPDKSGLPSDRFSAERTGGSVSTLTIQRTQQEDSAVYLCASSSRDRLSYEQLFGPGTRLTVL.

The V gene is TRBV5-4, the J gene TRBJ1-5; no clear D. V was cut by 7 bases and J by 7 bases, with 9 bases left in between. The CDR3 loop spans 11 amino acids. Per germline, CDR1 SGHNT and CDR2 YYREEE (reference sequence). The CDR3: CASYVGQPQHF. The CDR3 DNA follows: TGTGCCAGCTATGTAGGCCAGCCCCAGCATTTT.

V is TRBV5-6 and J is TRBJ2-2; D is unclear. The CDR3 loop spans 15 amino acids. In germline, CDR1 is SGHDT, CDR2 YYEEEE. Trimming left V 4 bases short and J 6 bases short, with 16 bases between. The CDR3 region is CASSPEVPPAGELFF. The DNA for the CDR3 is TGTGCCAGCAGCCCCGAGGTCCCTCCGGCCGGGGAGCTGTTTTTT.

This clone was seen just once. Other nucleotide sequences in the sample specify the same CDR3. V and J are TRBV7-6 and TRBJ2-3; a possible D gene is TRBD1 (5 bases). This CDR3 spans 14 amino acids. Between the trimmed V and J ends, which lost 0 bases and 1 base, there was a span of 5 bases. The germline CDR1 and CDR2 sequences are SGHVS and FNYEAQ. CDR3 nucleotide sequence: TGTGCCAGCAGCTTAGCAGGGGGCACAGATACGCAGTATTTT. This codes for CASSLAGGTDTQYF.

This clone was seen only a few times. The chain couples TRBV19 to TRBJ2-4; the match to TRBD2 covers 14 bases. Germline V gene lookup returns CDR1 LNHDA and CDR2 SQIVND (reference sequence). The CDR3 extends over 18 amino acids. J lost 3 bases, V lost 5 bases, and 9 bases had no gene match. DNA of the CDR3: TGTGCCAGTAGTCTCTCCGAGGGACTAGCGGGGGACAAAAACATTCAGTACTTC. This gives the protein CASSLSEGLAGDKNIQYF.

V is TRBV9 and J is TRBJ2-7; D possibly corresponds to TRBD1 (6 bases). The CDR3 loop spans 15 amino acids. Germline V gene data show CDR1 as SGDLS and CDR2 as YYNGEE. The ends were cut back, 5 bases at V and 2 bases at J, with 17 bases in the middle. Written as DNA, the CDR3 is TGTGCCAGCAGTTCCACCGGGACACCCACCTACGAGCAGTACTTC. It yields the protein CASSSTGTPTYEQYF.

The chain couples TRBV25-1 to TRBJ2-5, with a weak D call TRBD1 (5 bases). V lost 3 bases and J lost 1, with 18 bases in between. The CDR3 sequence is 17 residues long. The germline CDR1 and CDR2 sequences are MGHDK and SYGVNS. DNA for the CDR3: TGTGCCAGCAGTGATCTCTCCCCCGCGACAGTCCAAGAGACCCAGTACTTC. The encoded protein is CASSDLSPATVQETQYF.

A note on this clone: The same CDR3 also results from other DNA sequences found in this sample. The V gene is TRBV4-1, the J gene TRBJ2-2, with TRBD1 as a possible D gene (5 bases). V was clipped by 1 base and J by 0 bases, with 6 bases between them. This CDR3 has 15 amino acids. The germline CDR1 and CDR2 sequences are MGHRA and YSYEKL. CDR3 coding DNA: TGCGCCAGCAGCCAAGGGACAACGAACACCGGGGAGCTGTTTTTT. Encoded protein: CASSQGTTNTGELFF.

This clone has only one observation. CDR3 coding DNA: TGCAGCGTTCACGAGGGTAACTATGGCTACACCTTC. As protein: CSVHEGNYGYTF. The chain combines TRBV29-1 with TRBJ1-2; D call uncertain. This CDR3 is 12 amino acids long. V lost 5 bases and J lost 1, with 8 bases in between. Germline loops: CDR1 SQVTM, CDR2 ANQGSEA.

This chain uses TRBV6-1 with TRBJ1-5; no firm D call. The germline V gene has CDR1 MNHNS and CDR2 SASEGT. V was shortened by 10 bases and J by 6 bases, with 10 bases between the two germline ends. The CDR3 is 11 amino acids. This CDR3 reads CANGGGQPQHF. The CDR3 DNA sequence: TGTGCCAACGGTGGCGGTCAGCCCCAGCATTTT.

In this sample, this clone turned up a few times. A far larger clone is only one base removed, so a read error is likely. V usage is TRBV13 and J usage is TRBJ1-2; D is perhaps TRBD1 (5 bases). CDR3 length: 15 residues. V was clipped by 5 bases and J by 3 bases, with 16 bases between them. The germline V gene has CDR1 PRHDT and CDR2 FYEKMQ (reference sequence). The DNA of the CDR3 is TGTGCCAGCAGCCCAGCAGGGAATCGGGACTATGGCTACACCTTC. Residues: CASSPAGNRDYGYTF.

The chain is built from TRBV11-3 and TRBJ1-6; 8 bases fit TRBD1. This CDR3 is 17 amino acids long. The junction had 8 bases not matched to a gene; V was cut back by 2 bases and J by 5 bases. Germline V gene data show CDR1 as SGHNT and CDR2 as YENEEA. CDR3 DNA: TGTGCCAGCAGCTTACCGCGGACAGGGCGAAATAATTCACCCCTCCACTTT. Amino acid sequence: CASSLPRTGRNNSPLHF.

V and J are TRBV5-6 and TRBJ2-7; 14 bases are a match to TRBD2. J was trimmed by 4 bases and V by 4 bases; bases with no gene match: 4. Germline CDR1 reads SGHDT; CDR2 reads YYEEEE. This CDR3 spans 15 amino acids. The CDR3 sequence: CASSPGLAGGYEQYF. The CDR3 DNA is TGTGCCAGCAGCCCCGGACTAGCGGGGGGATACGAGCAGTACTTC.

J is TRBJ1-5 and V is TRBV4-1; TRBD1 matches at 7 bases. The CDR3 is 16 residues long. CDR1 MGHRA and CDR2 YSYEKL come from the germline V gene. The V gene end was trimmed by 1 base and the J gene end by 7 bases; junction bases not matched to a gene: 10. The CDR3 region is CASSQVLRGVGQPQHF. CDR3 sequence (DNA): TGCGCCAGCAGCCAAGTTCTCAGGGGGGTCGGGCAGCCCCAGCATTTT.

V and J are TRBV14 and TRBJ2-3; D gene uncertain. CDR3 size: 15 residues. Germline assignment: CDR1 SGHDN and CDR2 FVKESK. The V and J ends lost 0 bases and 0 bases respectively, with 7 bases between them. The CDR3: CASSQEPRSTDTQYF. The CDR3 coding sequence is TGTGCCAGCAGCCAAGAACCTAGGAGCACAGATACGCAGTATTTT. Complete variable domain (other parts from reference TRBV14 and TRBJ2-3): EAGVTQFPSHSVIEKGQTVTLRCDPISGHDNLYWYRRVMGKEIKFLLHFVKESKQDESGMPNNRFLAERTGGTYSTLKVQPAELEDSGVYFCASSQEPRSTDTQYFGPGTRLTVL.

The CDR3 loop is CAWSVHQDSNQPQHF. In DNA form, the CDR3 reads TGTGCCTGGAGTGTACATCAGGATAGCAATCAGCCCCAGCATTTT. The V and J genes are TRBV30 and TRBJ1-5; D gene uncertain. CDR1 and CDR2 (germline): GTSNPN, SVGIG (reference sequence). The V gene lost 0 bases and the J gene lost 0 bases, with 9 bases spanning the gap. CDR3 size: 15 residues.

A word on this clone: The sample holds other DNA sequences that translate to the same CDR3. The chain is built from TRBV27 and TRBJ1-5; D remains ambiguous. V dropped 2 bases and J dropped 0 bases, with 2 bases sitting between them. Germline CDR1 and CDR2: MNHEY and SMNVEV (reference sequence). CDR3 length: 13 residues. The CDR3 reads CASSLGSNQPQHF. The CDR3 DNA reads as TGTGCCAGCAGTTTAGGTAGCAATCAGCCCCAGCATTTT.

V usage is TRBV11-1 and J usage is TRBJ2-3, with 9 bases lining up with TRBD2. The CDR3 spans 15 residues. Germline V lookup: CDR1 SGHAT, CDR2 FQDESV (reference sequence). V trimming: 2 bases; J trimming: 2 bases; junction bases outside the gene matches: 2. The CDR3 spells CASSLSGGITDTQYF. The CDR3 DNA follows: TGTGCCAGCAGCTTAAGCGGGGGGATCACAGATACGCAGTATTTT.

The chain carries TRBV4-1 and TRBJ2-5, with D possibly called TRBD1 or TRBD2 (5 bases each). The CDR3 is 17 residues long. CDR1 is MGHRA and CDR2 is YSYEKL in the germline V gene. V was shortened by 0 bases and J by 5 bases, with 19 bases between the two germline ends. The CDR3 coding sequence is TGCGCCAGCAGCCAAGAAGAGGGGCCAGCTTGGTGGGAGACCCAGTACTTC. Protein sequence: CASSQEEGPAWWETQYF.

CDR3 sequence reads: CASSQGFRGVTDTQYF. In DNA form, the CDR3 reads TGTGCCAGCAGCCAAGGTTTCCGGGGGGTCACAGATACGCAGTATTTT. This chain uses TRBV4-2 with TRBJ2-3, with 7 positions matching TRBD2. This CDR3 has 16 amino acids. Germline-derived CDR1 and CDR2 are LGHNA and YNFKEQ. J gave up 2 bases and V 1 base, and 6 bases lay outside the gene matches.